These 14 T cell receptor beta chains share one sample of origin, sequenced in a study of CD8 T cells in Susac syndrome. The authors reverse transcribed about 0.5 to 1 ug RNA with random hexamers. TCRdb ran MiXCR on the immunoSEQ multiplex PCR reads and lists one entry per CDR3 protein. The data hold more than 200,000 distinct CDR3 sequences, with 94% observed a single time. What was sequenced was CD4+ T cells from PBMCs. These receptor sequences come from a human donor with Susac syndrome.

This chain uses TRBV12-3 or TRBV12-4 with TRBJ2-7, with D hard to call. CDR3 length: 12 residues. Trimming left V 7 bases short and J 7 bases short, with 14 bases between. The CDR3 DNA sequence: TGTGCCAGCACCGACGGTACAGAAGAGCAGTACTTC. It codes for CASTDGTEEQYF.

This chain links TRBV5-1 with TRBJ2-1, with D hard to call. With 0 bases removed from V and 7 bases from J, the gap between germline ends came to 8 bases. This CDR3 is built from 13 residues. Germline CDR1 SGHRS, CDR2 YFSETQ. The CDR3 sequence is CASSLDRANEQFF. Written as DNA, the CDR3 is TGCGCCAGCAGCTTGGATAGGGCTAATGAGCAGTTCTTC.

The gene calls are TRBV7-9 and TRBJ2-6, with D perhaps assigned TRBD1 or TRBD2 (6 bases each). This CDR3 spans 18 amino acids. Deletions cut 1 base from V and 2 bases from J, with 15 bases between. Germline loops: CDR1 SEHNR, CDR2 FQNEAQ (reference sequence). CDR3 nucleotide sequence: TGTGCCAGCAGCTTAGAACGGGGGCTAGATACTGGGGCCAACGTCCTGACTTTC. Translation: CASSLERGLDTGANVLTF.

The chain joins TRBV7-3 to TRBJ2-7, with D unclear. V was trimmed by 3 bases and J by 3 bases, leaving 9 bases between them. Germline CDR1 is SGHTA and CDR2 is FQGTGA. The CDR3 spans 13 residues. CDR3 DNA: TGTGCCAGCAGCTTGGGCTCCGGCTACGAGCAGTACTTC. It is translated as CASSLGSGYEQYF.

The chain joins TRBV20-1 to TRBJ1-1; unclear D gene. Trimming cost V 5 bases and J 1 base, with 20 bases left between them. The germline V gene encodes CDR1 DFQATT and CDR2 SNEGSKA (reference sequence). The CDR3 length is 16 residues. The CDR3 loop reads CSASFTVYEPNTEAFF. The CDR3, as DNA: TGCAGTGCTTCGTTCACAGTATACGAGCCGAACACTGAAGCTTTCTTT.

Of note for this clonotype: One junction end does not reproduce the germline sequence, and a read error may be involved. The rearrangement links TRBV3-1 to TRBJ1-2; D remains unclear. Germline V lookup: CDR1 LGHDT, CDR2 YNNKEL (reference sequence). The CDR3 consists of 13 residues. CDR3 sequence reads: CASSQKKGHGYAF. The CDR3 DNA reads as TGTGCCAGCAGCCAAAAGAAAGGGCATGGCTACGCCTTC.

The chain recombines TRBV6-5 with TRBJ1-2; D unresolved. Germline CDR1 reads MNHEY; CDR2 reads SVGAGI. Trimming left V 7 bases short and J 8 bases short, with 14 bases between. This CDR3 has 12 amino acids. The CDR3 reads CASIGEAGGYTF. The CDR3 nucleotides read TGTGCCAGCATCGGGGAGGCTGGGGGCTACACCTTC.

The chain joins TRBV12-5 to TRBJ2-5; D possibly corresponds to TRBD2 (7 bases). Between the trimmed V and J ends, which lost 1 base and 4 bases, there was a span of 16 bases. The CDR3 is 16 amino acids. Per the germline V gene, CDR1 is LGHNT and CDR2 is FRNRAP. CDR3 residues: CASGLATGGPRETQYF. The CDR3 DNA sequence: TGTGCTAGTGGTTTGGCTACCGGGGGGCCGAGAGAGACCCAGTACTTC.

The V and J genes are TRBV9 and TRBJ2-1; the match to TRBD2 covers 7 bases. Trimming cost V 3 bases and J 8 bases; bases outside gene matches: 8. CDR1 and CDR2 (germline): SGDLS, YYNGEE. CDR3 length: 14 residues. As DNA, the CDR3 is TGTGCCAGCAGCGCGGGGGGACGCAACGATGAGCAGTTCTTC. This codes for CASSAGGRNDEQFF.

CDR3 region: CASSLDRDSQETQYF. DNA for the CDR3: TGCGCCAGCAGCTTGGATCGGGACAGCCAAGAGACCCAGTACTTC. V usage is TRBV5-1 and J usage is TRBJ2-5, with 7 bases that match TRBD1. The germline V gene has CDR1 SGHRS and CDR2 YFSETQ. This CDR3 is built from 15 residues. The J segment lost 1 base and the V segment lost 0 bases, leaving 3 bases of the junction unmatched.

This chain uses TRBV30 with TRBJ2-1, with D uncertain. The CDR3 spans 12 residues. Germline CDR1 is GTSNPN and CDR2 is SVGIG (reference sequence). V lost 5 bases to trimming and J lost 7 bases, with 12 bases between them. The CDR3 coding sequence is TGTGCCTGGGGGCAGAAAAATAATGAGCAGTTCTTC. Translated, it gives CAWGQKNNEQFF.

The chain links TRBV5-1 to TRBJ1-1, with D unresolved. Per the germline V gene, CDR1 is SGHRS and CDR2 is YFSETQ. V was shortened by 5 bases and J by 0 bases, with 11 bases between the two germline ends. This CDR3 is 14 amino acids long. The CDR3, as DNA: TGCGCCAGCAGGTTGACGGAGTTGAACACTGAAGCTTTCTTT. Its protein is CASRLTELNTEAFF.

This rearrangement joins TRBV6-6 to TRBJ2-7; D unclear. This CDR3 is built from 12 residues. The germline CDR1 and CDR2 sequences are MNHNY and SVGAGI (reference sequence). The germline V and J ends were trimmed by 4 bases and 2 bases, with 6 bases remaining between them. The CDR3 protein is CASSSEAYEQYF. The CDR3 bases are TGTGCCAGCAGTTCCGAGGCCTACGAGCAGTACTTC.

This clonotype came up a few times. The chain joins TRBV6-1 to TRBJ1-5, with D tentatively TRBD1 (6 bases). V was shortened by 8 bases and J by 2 bases, with 13 bases between the two germline ends. Per germline, CDR1 MNHNS and CDR2 SASEGT. CDR3 length: 14 amino acids. The CDR3 sequence is CASRRTDGNQPQHF. DNA for the CDR3: TGTGCCAGCCGGAGGACAGACGGCAATCAGCCCCAGCATTTT.